Sequencing of this TCR beta chain was carried out in a study of blood T cell repertoires in COVID-19. This clone was seen only once. Germline V CDR1 and CDR2: SNHLY, FYNNEI. The CDR3 has 17 residues. V was clipped by 5 bases and J by 0 bases; unmatched bases: 5. In the original processing: The authors estimated nucleated cell counts from reference gene primer amplification. Assay: immunoSEQ multiplex PCR; the TCRdb copy retains only in-frame clones and omits some. V and J calls and clone size are those listed in that table; D and trimming were worked out from the DNA. The sample comprises 200,000 to 300,000 clones, nearly 90% of which are singletons, and around 3.7% rests with the top ten.

The receptor was derived from a woman in her 30s with acute COVID-19. The sequencing input was PBMCs or T cells enriched from blood (not recorded which). This sequence joins TRBV2 and TRBJ2-1; TRBD2 matches at 12 bases. CDR3 DNA: TGTGCCAGCAGTACTAGCGGGGGGCCTAGCTCCTACAATGAGCAGTTCTTC. Translating it yields CASSTSGGPSSYNEQFF.